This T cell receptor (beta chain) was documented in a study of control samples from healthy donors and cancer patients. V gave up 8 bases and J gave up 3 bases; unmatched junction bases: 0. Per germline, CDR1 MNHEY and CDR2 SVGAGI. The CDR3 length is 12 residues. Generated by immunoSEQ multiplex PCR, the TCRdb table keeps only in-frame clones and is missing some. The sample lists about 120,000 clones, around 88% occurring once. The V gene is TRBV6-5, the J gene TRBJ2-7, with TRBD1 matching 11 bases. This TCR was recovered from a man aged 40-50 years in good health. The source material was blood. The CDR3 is CASGTGGYEQYF. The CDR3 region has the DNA TGTGCCAGCGGGACAGGGGGCTACGAGCAGTACTTC.